The source of this T cell receptor beta chain is a study of shared clonotypes between healthy human individuals. The wider study: A few men and two women, aged 18 to 49, were donors.

This clone was picked up one time. Its antigen remains unidentified. TCRdb keeps only in-frame clones here, not all; method: immunoSEQ multiplex PCR. The sample carries 490,000 or so clones, roughly 78% recorded once. Overall study findings and caveats: Sampling was confined to blood; repertoires within tissues likely differ.

The clonotype comes from a woman in her forties in good health. Some clones in this sample may be carry-over from other donors' samples. The sequencing input was PBMCs.

This CDR3 is CAISGGAGDGELFF. The CDR3 DNA sequence: TGTGCCATCAGTGGAGGAGCGGGAGACGGGGAGCTGTTTTTT. The chain links TRBV10-3 to TRBJ2-2; 8 bases match TRBD2. CDR3 length: 14 residues. The ends lost 4 bases at V and 7 bases at J; junction bases unmatched: 5. Germline CDR1 reads ENHRY; CDR2 reads SYGVKD.